These T cell receptor beta chains were read from a single sample in a study of immune evolution from preneoplasia to lung adenocarcinoma. The repertoire was sequenced with immunoSEQ multiplex PCR; TCRdb's copy has only in-frame clones and lacks some. The sample has nearly 2,500 clones, 65% to 90% seen once. Input material: FFPE normal lung tissue adjacent to the tumor. Receptors were obtained from a person aged 45 to 59 with lung adenocarcinoma. Both conserved end residues are trimmed from each CDR3. Each record gives: J gene, V gene, CDR3 protein.

J gene: TRBJ1-1
V gene: TRBV29-1
CDR3 protein: SVVNTGTRVGGLINTEAF

J gene: TRBJ2-1
V gene: TRBV10-3
CDR3 protein: AISGRQGGSNEQF

J gene: TRBJ1-1
V gene: TRBV15
CDR3 protein: ATSREATGFEEAF

J gene: TRBJ1-5
V gene: TRBV28
CDR3 protein: ASSLAVRGRHQPQH

J gene: TRBJ1-2
V gene: TRBV28
CDR3 protein: ASSLEGRFIYGYT

J gene: TRBJ2-2
V gene: TRBV5-1
CDR3 protein: ASSSGTQNTGELF

J gene: TRBJ2-1
V gene: TRBV10-1
CDR3 protein: ASSVGASNNNEQF

J gene: TRBJ2-2
V gene: TRBV18
CDR3 protein: ASSPGLAGVSGELF

J gene: TRBJ1-4
V gene: TRBV4-2
CDR3 protein: ASSQRTGNEKLF

J gene: TRBJ2-2
V gene: TRBV5-4
CDR3 protein: ASSMGVGDTGELF

J gene: TRBJ1-4
V gene: TRBV11-2
CDR3 protein: ASSRSGAKEEKLF

J gene: TRBJ1-2
V gene: TRBV5-6
CDR3 protein: ASKLEEGASYGYT

J gene: TRBJ2-7
V gene: TRBV2
CDR3 protein: ASSEASTSGLTYEQY

J gene: TRBJ1-2
V gene: TRBV19
CDR3 protein: ASSISQGDYGYT

J gene: TRBJ2-7
V gene: TRBV28
CDR3 protein: ASSFGGRDYEQY

J gene: TRBJ2-7
V gene: TRBV2
CDR3 protein: ASTPGQTYEQY

J gene: TRBJ2-7
V gene: TRBV5-1
CDR3 protein: ASSLDDRQRNEQY

J gene: TRBJ2-1
V gene: TRBV5-1
CDR3 protein: ASSRGTGGNEQF

J gene: TRBJ2-3
V gene: TRBV19
CDR3 protein: ASIPGQGALGTDTQY

J gene: TRBJ2-7
V gene: TRBV6-1
CDR3 protein: ASSALAGSSYEQY

J gene: TRBJ1-2
V gene: TRBV4-1
CDR3 protein: ASSHGTGASYT

J gene: TRBJ2-5
V gene: TRBV20-1
CDR3 protein: SATHQETQY

J gene: TRBJ2-7
V gene: TRBV5-6
CDR3 protein: ASSLSPRFEQY

J gene: TRBJ1-1
V gene: TRBV5-1
CDR3 protein: ASSLDTNTEAF

J gene: TRBJ1-1
V gene: TRBV7-2
CDR3 protein: ASSSLMNTEAF

J gene: TRBJ2-2
V gene: TRBV7-3
CDR3 protein: ASSLRQNDNTGELF

J gene: TRBJ1-1
V gene: TRBV2
CDR3 protein: ASSQEGHQNTEAF

J gene: TRBJ2-7
V gene: TRBV27
CDR3 protein: ASSSKLAAYEQY

J gene: TRBJ2-3
V gene: TRBV27
CDR3 protein: ASSGGGSADTQY

J gene: TRBJ2-5
V gene: TRBV5-1
CDR3 protein: ASSLGDRWQETQY

J gene: TRBJ2-7
V gene: TRBV5-4
CDR3 protein: ASSPGGISYEQY

J gene: TRBJ2-7
V gene: TRBV6-5
CDR3 protein: ASKGSGYEQY

J gene: TRBJ1-5
V gene: TRBV2
CDR3 protein: ASSEEQGSRGPQH

J gene: TRBJ2-7
V gene: TRBV5-6
CDR3 protein: ASRTSGLGGTTEQY

J gene: TRBJ1-5
V gene: TRBV30
CDR3 protein: AWSGENNQPQH

J gene: TRBJ2-1
V gene: TRBV6-1
CDR3 protein: ASRWDYNSYNEQF

J gene: TRBJ2-5
V gene: TRBV11-1
CDR3 protein: ASSLKTSVVQTQY

J gene: TRBJ2-2
V gene: TRBV11-3
CDR3 protein: ASSLGETGELF

J gene: TRBJ2-7
V gene: TRBV9
CDR3 protein: ASSATSGPSYEQY